This record covers a single T cell receptor beta chain. Its antigen is unidentified. This CDR3 has 15 residues. V gave up 6 bases and J gave up 0 bases; unmatched junction bases: 5. Upon completion of approximately ten days in culture, CD4+ T cells were isolated. Cultures received IL-2 medium that replaced half the medium on days 3 and 7. This sample is part of a study of vaccination effects on CD4 cells after COVID-19. As for the study in general: Two-dose BNT162b2 or mRNA-1273 vaccination was given to participants. Findings of the study overall: There was marked clonal contraction among infection- and vaccine-induced clones late after vaccination. Cross-reaction with common cold coronaviruses was seen in only 1 of 255 vaccine-induced clones from healthy vaccinees.

The method was immunoSEQ multiplex PCR; TCRdb's version includes in-frame clones alone and lacks a portion of them. The table records around 40,000 clones, 65% to 70% of them present only once. The sequencing here drew on CD4+ T cells from PBMCs cultured without peptide, taken before COVID-19 vaccination. This chain joins TRBV6-7 and TRBJ2-1; 7 bases fit TRBD2. TRBV6-7 is assigned to the ORF class and has an uncertain function. This clonotype was sampled from a human donor who received a COVID-19 vaccine. The CDR3 loop reads CASRHGRSSYNEQFF. The DNA of the CDR3 is TGTGCCAGCAGGCACGGGAGGAGCTCCTACAATGAGCAGTTCTTC.